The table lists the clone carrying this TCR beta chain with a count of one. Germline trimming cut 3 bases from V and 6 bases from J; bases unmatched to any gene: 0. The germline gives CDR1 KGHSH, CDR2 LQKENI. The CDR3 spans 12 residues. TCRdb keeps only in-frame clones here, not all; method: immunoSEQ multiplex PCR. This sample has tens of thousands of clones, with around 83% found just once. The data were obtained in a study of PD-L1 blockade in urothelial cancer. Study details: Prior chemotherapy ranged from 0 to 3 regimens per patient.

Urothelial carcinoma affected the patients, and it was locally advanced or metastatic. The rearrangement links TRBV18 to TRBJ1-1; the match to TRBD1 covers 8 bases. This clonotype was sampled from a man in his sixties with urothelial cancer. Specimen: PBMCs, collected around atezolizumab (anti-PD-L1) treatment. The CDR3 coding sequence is TGTGCCAGCTCACCGGACAGGGCTGAAGCTTTCTTT. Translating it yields CASSPDRAEAFF.